Detailed here is one T cell receptor beta chain. Antigen specificity is unknown. The same CDR3 can be traced to other DNA sequences in this sample. The CDR3 loop spans 15 amino acids. V lost 4 bases, J lost 4 bases, and 7 bases stayed unmatched. Germline CDR1 LNHDA, CDR2 SQIVND (reference sequence). The entry originates in a study of tumor-infiltrating lymphocytes in localized non-small cell lung cancer. Study overall: Each patient gave resected tumor and non-adjacent uninvolved lung tissue. Regarding the study as a whole: Available tissue quantity limited TCR sequencing to a patient subset. Compared with uninvolved lung, tumors showed higher T cell infiltration by TCRbeta sequencing. Tumor T-cell fraction was not associated with recurrence-free survival.

Produced via immunoSEQ multiplex PCR; TCRdb's table is partial and in-frame only. The sample lists approximately 12,000 clones, around 76% occurring once. The sequenced sample consisted of lung tumor tissue. This rearrangement joins TRBV19 to TRBJ2-1, with 7 bases fitting TRBD2. The TCR originated in a human donor with non-small cell lung cancer. The CDR3 DNA reads TGTGCCAGTAGTACCGTAGCGGGCCCTTACAATGAGCAGTTCTTC. Its protein product is CASSTVAGPYNEQFF.